This T cell receptor (beta chain) was obtained from a study of glioma-infiltrating T cells after dendritic cell vaccination. CDR3 length: 19 residues. The V gene's germline CDR1 is LNHDA and CDR2 SQIVND (reference sequence). V dropped 4 bases and J dropped 2; count of bases not matched to a gene: 12. The time point was: after dendritic cell vaccination, including at tumor progression/relapse. The primer mix had 60 V beta and 13 J beta primers. Here immunoSEQ multiplex PCR was the method, and the copy in TCRdb shows in-frame clones only, minus some. The sample includes approximately 92,000 clones, around 80% of them seen just once.

This chain uses TRBV19 with TRBJ2-3; the match to TRBD2 covers 13 bases. This sequence originates from a human donor with glioblastoma. Source: blood, taken after dendritic cell vaccination. The CDR3 DNA follows: TGTGCCAGTAGTACCCGGACTAGCGGGAGACACTTACCCACAGATACGCAGTATTTT. Its protein product is CASSTRTSGRHLPTDTQYF. Variable domain in full (rest from reference TRBV19 and TRBJ2-3): DGGITQSPKYLFRKEGQNVTLSCEQNLNHDAMYWYRQDPGQGLRLIYYSQIVNDFQKGDIAEGYSVSREKKESFPLTVTSAQKNPTAFYLCASSTRTSGRHLPTDTQYFGPGTRLTVL.